In this sample, the clone carrying this T cell receptor (beta chain) turned up a few times. These data are taken from a study of radiation and T cells in renal cell carcinoma. Indicated time point: blood 4 weeks post-SBRT, at nephrectomy. As to treatment: 15 Gy SBRT to primary tumor, nephrectomy 4 weeks later. Nephrectomy followed 15 Gy stereotactic body radiation by 4 weeks. Radiation-treated patients gave blood at baseline, week 2 and week 4. V shed 6 bases, J shed 2 bases, and the junction held 2 bases outside the gene matches. The CDR3 consists of 13 residues. Germline-derived CDR1 and CDR2 are PRHDT and FYEKMQ (reference sequence). Using immunoSEQ multiplex PCR, the repertoire was profiled, and TCRdb retains in-frame clones only, with some absent. The table has under 200,000 clones, about 88% seen once.

This TCR was recovered from a woman aged 45 to 65 with renal cell carcinoma. The sequencing here drew on blood, taken from a patient whose treatment included radiotherapy and nephrectomy. The genes are TRBV13 and TRBJ2-7, with 9 bases fitting TRBD1. CDR3 in amino acids: CASSRDRAYEQYF. The CDR3 nucleotides are TGTGCCAGCAGTCGGGACAGGGCCTACGAGCAGTACTTC.